This T cell receptor (beta chain) is drawn from a study of early T cells in non-severe SARS-CoV-2 infection. Whole-study findings and limits: In VDJdb matching, anti-spike CD8 responses were favored while private and CD4 specificities went missing.

Unique molecular identifiers were attached to individual cDNA molecules. TCRdb fed the 5' RACE reads into MiXCR, producing one record per CDR3 protein. The table includes approximately 27,000 distinct CDR3 sequences, roughly 5.1% detected once. The sample holds a few counts of this clonotype. Antigen specificity is unknown. Germline-derived CDR1 and CDR2 are SEHNR and FQNEAQ (reference sequence). The V end lost 1 base, the J end lost 1 base, and 12 bases lay between the germline ends. The CDR3 length is 16 residues. The sequence derives from an adult who was a healthcare worker with PCR-confirmed SARS-CoV-2 infection or an uninfected control (not recorded which). The chain recombines TRBV7-9 with TRBJ2-3, with D possibly matching TRBD2 (5 bases). Sequenced material: whole blood. The CDR3 region has the DNA TGTGCCAGCAGCTTAGAGGGAGTCGCGGGCACAGATACGCAGTATTTT. Amino acids: CASSLEGVAGTDTQYF.